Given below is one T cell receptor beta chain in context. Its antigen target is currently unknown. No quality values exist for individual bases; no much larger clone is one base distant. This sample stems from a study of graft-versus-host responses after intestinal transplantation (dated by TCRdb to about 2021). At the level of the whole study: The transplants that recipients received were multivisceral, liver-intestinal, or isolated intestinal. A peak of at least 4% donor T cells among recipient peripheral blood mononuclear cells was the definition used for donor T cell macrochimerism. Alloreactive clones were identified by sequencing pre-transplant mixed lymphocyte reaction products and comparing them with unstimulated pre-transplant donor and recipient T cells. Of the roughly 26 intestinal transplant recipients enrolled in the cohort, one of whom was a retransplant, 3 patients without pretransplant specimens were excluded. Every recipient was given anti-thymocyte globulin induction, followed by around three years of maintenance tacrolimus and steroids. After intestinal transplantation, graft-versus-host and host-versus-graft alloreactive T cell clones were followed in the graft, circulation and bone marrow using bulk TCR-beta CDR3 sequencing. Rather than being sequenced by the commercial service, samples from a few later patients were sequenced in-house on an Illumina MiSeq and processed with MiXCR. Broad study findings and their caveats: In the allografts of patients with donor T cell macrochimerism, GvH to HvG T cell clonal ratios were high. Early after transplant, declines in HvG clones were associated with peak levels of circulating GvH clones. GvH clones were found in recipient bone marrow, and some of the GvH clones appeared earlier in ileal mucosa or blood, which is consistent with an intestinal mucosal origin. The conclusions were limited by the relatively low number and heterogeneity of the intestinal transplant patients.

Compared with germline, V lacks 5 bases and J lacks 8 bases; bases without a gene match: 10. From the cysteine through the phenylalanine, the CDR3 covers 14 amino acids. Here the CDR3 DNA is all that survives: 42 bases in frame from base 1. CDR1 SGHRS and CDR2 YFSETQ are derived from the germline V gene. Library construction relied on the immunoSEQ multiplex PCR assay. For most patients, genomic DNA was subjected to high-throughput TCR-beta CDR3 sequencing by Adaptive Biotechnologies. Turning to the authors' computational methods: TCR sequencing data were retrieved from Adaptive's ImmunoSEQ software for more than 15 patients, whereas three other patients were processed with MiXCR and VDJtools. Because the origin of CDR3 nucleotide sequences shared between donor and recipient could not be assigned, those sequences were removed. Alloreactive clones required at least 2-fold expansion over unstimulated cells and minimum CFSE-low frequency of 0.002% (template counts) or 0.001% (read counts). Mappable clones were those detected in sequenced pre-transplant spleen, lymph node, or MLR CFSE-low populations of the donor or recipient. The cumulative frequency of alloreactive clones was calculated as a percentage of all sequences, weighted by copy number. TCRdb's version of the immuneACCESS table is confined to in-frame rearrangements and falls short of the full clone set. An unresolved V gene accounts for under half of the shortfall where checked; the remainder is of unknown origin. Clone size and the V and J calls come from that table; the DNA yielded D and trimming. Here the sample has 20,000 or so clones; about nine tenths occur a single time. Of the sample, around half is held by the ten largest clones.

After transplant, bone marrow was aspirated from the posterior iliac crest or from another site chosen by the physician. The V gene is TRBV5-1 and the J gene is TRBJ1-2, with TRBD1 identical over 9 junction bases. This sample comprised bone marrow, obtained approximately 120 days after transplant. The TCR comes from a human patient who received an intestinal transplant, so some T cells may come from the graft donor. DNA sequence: TGCGCCAGCAGGTCATCGGGACAGGGAGTCGGCTACACCTTC. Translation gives CASRSSGQGVGYTF.